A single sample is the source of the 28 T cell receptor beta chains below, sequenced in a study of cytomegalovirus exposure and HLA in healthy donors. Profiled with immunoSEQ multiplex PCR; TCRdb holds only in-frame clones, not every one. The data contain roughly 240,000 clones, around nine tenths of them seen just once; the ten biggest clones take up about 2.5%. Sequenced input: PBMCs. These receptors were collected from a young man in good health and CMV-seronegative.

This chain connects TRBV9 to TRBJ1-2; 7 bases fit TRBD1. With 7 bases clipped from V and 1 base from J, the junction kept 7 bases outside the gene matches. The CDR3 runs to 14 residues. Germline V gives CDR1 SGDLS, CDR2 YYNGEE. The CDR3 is CASGPGQLNYGYTF. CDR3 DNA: TGTGCCAGCGGGCCGGGACAGCTTAACTATGGCTACACCTTC.

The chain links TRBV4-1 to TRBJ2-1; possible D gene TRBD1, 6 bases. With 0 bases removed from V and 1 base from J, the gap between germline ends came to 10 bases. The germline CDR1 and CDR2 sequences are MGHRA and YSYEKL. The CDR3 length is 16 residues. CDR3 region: CASSQDTGLSYNEQFF. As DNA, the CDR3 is TGCGCCAGCAGCCAAGATACAGGGTTATCCTACAATGAGCAGTTCTTC.

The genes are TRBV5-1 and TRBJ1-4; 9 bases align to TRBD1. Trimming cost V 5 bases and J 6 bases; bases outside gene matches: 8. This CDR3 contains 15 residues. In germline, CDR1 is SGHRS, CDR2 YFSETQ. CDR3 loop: CASRASGTGYEKLFF. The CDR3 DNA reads TGCGCCAGCAGAGCAAGCGGGACAGGGTATGAAAAACTGTTTTTT.

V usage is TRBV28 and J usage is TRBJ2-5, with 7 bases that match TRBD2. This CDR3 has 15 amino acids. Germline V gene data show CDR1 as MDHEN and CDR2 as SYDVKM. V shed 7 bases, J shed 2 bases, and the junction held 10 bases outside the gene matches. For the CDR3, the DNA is TGTGCCAGCACACCGCGGGAGAATCGACAAGAGACCCAGTACTTC. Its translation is CASTPRENRQETQYF.

The CDR3 loop reads CAWGGQPGNTIYF. The CDR3 nucleotides read TGTGCCTGGGGGGGACAGCCGGGGAACACCATATATTTT. The V and J genes are TRBV30 and TRBJ1-3; TRBD1 matches 7 bases. This CDR3 contains 13 residues. V trimming: 5 bases; J trimming: 7 bases; junction bases outside the gene matches: 8. The germline V gene has CDR1 GTSNPN and CDR2 SVGIG (reference sequence). Full variable domain (rest looked up from reference TRBV30 and TRBJ1-3): SQTIHQWPATLVQPVGSPLSLECTVEGTSNPNLYWYRQAAGRGLQLLFYSVGIGQISSEVPQNLSASRPQDRQFILSSKKLLLSDSGFYLCAWGGQPGNTIYFGEGSWLTVV.

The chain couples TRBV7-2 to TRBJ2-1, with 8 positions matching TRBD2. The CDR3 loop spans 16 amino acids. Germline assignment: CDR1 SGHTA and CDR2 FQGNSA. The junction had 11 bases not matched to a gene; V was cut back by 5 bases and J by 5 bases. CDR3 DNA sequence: TGTGCCAGCAGCCTTCTAAGCGGGGGTTCCAACAATGAGCAGTTCTTC. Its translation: CASSLLSGGSNNEQFF.

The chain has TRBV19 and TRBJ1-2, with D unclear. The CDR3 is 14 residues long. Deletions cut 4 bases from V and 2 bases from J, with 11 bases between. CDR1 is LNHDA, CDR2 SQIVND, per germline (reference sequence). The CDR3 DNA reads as TGTGCCAGTAGTACTGAGACAAGGAACTATGGCTACACCTTC. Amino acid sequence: CASSTETRNYGYTF.

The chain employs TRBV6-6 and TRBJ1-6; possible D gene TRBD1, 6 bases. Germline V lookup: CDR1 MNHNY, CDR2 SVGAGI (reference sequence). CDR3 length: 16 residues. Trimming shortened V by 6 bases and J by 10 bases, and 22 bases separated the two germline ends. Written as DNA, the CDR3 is TGTGCCAGCAGGAGCGACCTCAGGGGCCAGAGCTCACCCCTCCACTTT. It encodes CASRSDLRGQSSPLHF.

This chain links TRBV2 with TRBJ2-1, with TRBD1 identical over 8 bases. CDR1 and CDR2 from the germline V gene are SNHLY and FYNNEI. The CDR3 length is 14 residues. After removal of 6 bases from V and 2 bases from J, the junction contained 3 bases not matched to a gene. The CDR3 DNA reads TGTGCCAGCAGAGGACAGGGAACCTACAATGAGCAGTTCTTC. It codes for CASRGQGTYNEQFF.

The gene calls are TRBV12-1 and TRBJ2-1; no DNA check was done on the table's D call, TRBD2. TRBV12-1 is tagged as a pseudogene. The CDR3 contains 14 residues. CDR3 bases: TGTGCCAGCAGCTTGAGCGGGAGTTACAATGAGCAGTTCTTC. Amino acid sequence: CASSLSGSYNEQFF.

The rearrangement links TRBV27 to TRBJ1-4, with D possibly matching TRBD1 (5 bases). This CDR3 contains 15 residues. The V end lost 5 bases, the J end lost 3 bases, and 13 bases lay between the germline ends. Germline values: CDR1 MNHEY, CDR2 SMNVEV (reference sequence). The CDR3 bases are TGTGCCAGCAGTGAGGCAGGGCGCGCTAATGAAAAACTGTTTTTT. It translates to CASSEAGRANEKLFF.

The CDR3 reads CASSGGGLVFETQYF. The CDR3 DNA reads as TGTGCCAGCAGTGGCGGCGGGCTCGTTTTTGAGACCCAGTACTTC. V and J are TRBV25-1 and TRBJ2-5; TRBD2 might be the D (5 bases). V gave up 4 bases and J gave up 5 bases, with 17 bases separating them. CDR3 length equals 15 residues. The germline V gene has CDR1 MGHDK and CDR2 SYGVNS.

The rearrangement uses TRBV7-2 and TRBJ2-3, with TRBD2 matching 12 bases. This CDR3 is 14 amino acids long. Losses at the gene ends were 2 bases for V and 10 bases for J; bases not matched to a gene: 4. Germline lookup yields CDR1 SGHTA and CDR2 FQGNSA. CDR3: CASSLTSGRQAQYF. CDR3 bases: TGTGCCAGCAGCTTAACTAGCGGGAGGCAAGCGCAGTATTTT.

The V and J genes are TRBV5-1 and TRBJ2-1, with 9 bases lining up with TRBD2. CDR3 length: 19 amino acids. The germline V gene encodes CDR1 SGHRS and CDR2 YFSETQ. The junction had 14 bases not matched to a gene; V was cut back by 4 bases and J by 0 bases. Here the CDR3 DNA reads TGCGCCAGCAGCACCGGTCCCTCTAGCGGGGTTAGCTCCTACAATGAGCAGTTCTTC. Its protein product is CASSTGPSSGVSSYNEQFF.

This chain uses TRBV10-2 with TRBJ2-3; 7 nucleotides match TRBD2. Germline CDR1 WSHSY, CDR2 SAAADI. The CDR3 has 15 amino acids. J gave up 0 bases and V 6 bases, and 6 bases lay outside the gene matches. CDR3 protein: CASRALAESTDTQYF. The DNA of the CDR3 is TGCGCCAGCAGAGCCCTAGCGGAGAGCACAGATACGCAGTATTTT.

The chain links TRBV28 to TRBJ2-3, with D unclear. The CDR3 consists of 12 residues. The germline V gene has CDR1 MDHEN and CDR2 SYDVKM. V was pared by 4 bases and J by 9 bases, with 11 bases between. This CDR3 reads CASSYDALTQYF. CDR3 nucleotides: TGTGCCAGCAGTTATGATGCGTTGACGCAGTATTTT.

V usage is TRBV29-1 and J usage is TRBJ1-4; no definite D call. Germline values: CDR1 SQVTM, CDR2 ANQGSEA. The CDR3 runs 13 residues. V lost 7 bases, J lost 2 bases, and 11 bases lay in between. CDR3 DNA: TGCAGCGCCCGCTCCGGGACTAATGAAAAACTGTTTTTT. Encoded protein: CSARSGTNEKLFF. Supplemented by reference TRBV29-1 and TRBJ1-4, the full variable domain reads SAVISQKPSRDICQRGTSLTIQCQVDSQVTMMFWYRQQPGQSLTLIATANQGSEATYESGFVIDKFPISRPNLTFSTLTVSNMSPEDSSIYLCSARSGTNEKLFFGSGTQLSVL.

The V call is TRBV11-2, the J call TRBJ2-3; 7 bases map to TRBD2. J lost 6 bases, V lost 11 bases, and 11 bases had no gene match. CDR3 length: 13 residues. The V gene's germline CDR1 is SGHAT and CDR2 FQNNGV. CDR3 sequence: CAVQGGSADTQYF. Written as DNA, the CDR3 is TGTGCCGTCCAAGGCGGGAGTGCGGATACGCAGTATTTT. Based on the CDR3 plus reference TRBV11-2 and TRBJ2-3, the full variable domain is EAGVAQSPRYKIIEKRQSVAFWCNPISGHATLYWYQQILGQGPKLLIQFQNNGVVDDSQLPKDRFSAERLKGVDSTLKIQPAKLEDSAVYLCAVQGGSADTQYFGPGTRLTVL.

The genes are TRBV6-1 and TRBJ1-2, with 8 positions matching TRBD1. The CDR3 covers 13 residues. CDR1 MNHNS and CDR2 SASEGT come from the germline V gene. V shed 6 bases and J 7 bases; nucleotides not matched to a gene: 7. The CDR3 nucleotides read TGTGCCAGCAGGCTTTGGACAGGGTCTGGCTACACCTTC. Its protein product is CASRLWTGSGYTF.

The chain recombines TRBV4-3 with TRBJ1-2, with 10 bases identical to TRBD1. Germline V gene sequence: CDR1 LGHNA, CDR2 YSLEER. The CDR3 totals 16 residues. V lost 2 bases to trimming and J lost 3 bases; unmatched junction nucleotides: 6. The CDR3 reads CASSQSYGQGDYGYTF. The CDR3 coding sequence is TGCGCCAGCAGCCAATCGTACGGACAGGGGGACTATGGCTACACCTTC.

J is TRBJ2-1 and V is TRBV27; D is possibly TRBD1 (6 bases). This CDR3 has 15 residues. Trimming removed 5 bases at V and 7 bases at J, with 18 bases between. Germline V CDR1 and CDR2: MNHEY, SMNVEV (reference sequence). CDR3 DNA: TGTGCCAGCAGTACCTACACAGGGTTGCGAAATGAGCAGTTCTTC. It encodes CASSTYTGLRNEQFF.

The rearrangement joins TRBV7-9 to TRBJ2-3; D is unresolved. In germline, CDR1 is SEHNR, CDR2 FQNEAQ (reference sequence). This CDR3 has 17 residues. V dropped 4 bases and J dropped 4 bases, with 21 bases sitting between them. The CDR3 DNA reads TGTGCCAGCAGCTCAAACGGTTTACTCACCAATGCAGATACGCAGTATTTT. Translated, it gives CASSSNGLLTNADTQYF.

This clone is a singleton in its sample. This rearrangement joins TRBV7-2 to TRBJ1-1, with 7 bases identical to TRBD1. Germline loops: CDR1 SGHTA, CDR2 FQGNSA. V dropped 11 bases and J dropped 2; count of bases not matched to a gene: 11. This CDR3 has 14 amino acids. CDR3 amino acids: CASARGRANTEAFF. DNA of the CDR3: TGTGCCTCCGCGAGGGGGCGGGCTAACACTGAAGCTTTCTTT. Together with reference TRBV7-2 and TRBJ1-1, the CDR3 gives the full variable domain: GAGVSQSPSNKVTEKGKDVELRCDPISGHTALYWYRQSLGQGLEFLIYFQGNSAPDKSGLPSDRFSAERTGGSVSTLTIQRTQQEDSAVYLCASARGRANTEAFFGQGTRLTVV.

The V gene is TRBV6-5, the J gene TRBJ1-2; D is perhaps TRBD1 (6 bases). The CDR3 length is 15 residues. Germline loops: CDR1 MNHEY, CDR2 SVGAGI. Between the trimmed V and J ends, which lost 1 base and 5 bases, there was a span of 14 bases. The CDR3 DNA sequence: TGTGCCAGCAGTTACTTCCGAGGGACAACGTATGGCTACACCTTC. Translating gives CASSYFRGTTYGYTF.

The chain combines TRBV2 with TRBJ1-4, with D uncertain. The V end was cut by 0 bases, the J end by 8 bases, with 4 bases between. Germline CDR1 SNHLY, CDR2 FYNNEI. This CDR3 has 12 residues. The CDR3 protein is CASSEAGEKLFF. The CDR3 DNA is TGTGCCAGCAGTGAAGCGGGCGAAAAACTGTTTTTT.

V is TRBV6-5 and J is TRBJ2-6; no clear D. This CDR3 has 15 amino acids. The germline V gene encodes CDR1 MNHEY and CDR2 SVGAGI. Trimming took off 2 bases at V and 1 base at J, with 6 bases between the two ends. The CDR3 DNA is TGTGCCAGCAGTTACCGGGTGTCTGGGGCCAACGTCCTGACTTTC. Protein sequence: CASSYRVSGANVLTF.

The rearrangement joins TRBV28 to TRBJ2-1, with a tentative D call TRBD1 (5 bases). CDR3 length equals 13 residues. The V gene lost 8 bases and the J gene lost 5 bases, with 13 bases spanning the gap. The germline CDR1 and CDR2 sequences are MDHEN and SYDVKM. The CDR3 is CASVLLGDNEQFF. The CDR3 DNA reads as TGTGCCAGCGTTTTGTTAGGGGACAATGAGCAGTTCTTC.

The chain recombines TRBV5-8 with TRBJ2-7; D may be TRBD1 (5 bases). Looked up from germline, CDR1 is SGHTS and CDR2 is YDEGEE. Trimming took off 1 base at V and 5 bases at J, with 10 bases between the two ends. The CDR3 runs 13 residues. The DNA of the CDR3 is TGTGCCAGCAGCTTGCAGGGATCGAACGAGCAGTACTTC. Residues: CASSLQGSNEQYF.